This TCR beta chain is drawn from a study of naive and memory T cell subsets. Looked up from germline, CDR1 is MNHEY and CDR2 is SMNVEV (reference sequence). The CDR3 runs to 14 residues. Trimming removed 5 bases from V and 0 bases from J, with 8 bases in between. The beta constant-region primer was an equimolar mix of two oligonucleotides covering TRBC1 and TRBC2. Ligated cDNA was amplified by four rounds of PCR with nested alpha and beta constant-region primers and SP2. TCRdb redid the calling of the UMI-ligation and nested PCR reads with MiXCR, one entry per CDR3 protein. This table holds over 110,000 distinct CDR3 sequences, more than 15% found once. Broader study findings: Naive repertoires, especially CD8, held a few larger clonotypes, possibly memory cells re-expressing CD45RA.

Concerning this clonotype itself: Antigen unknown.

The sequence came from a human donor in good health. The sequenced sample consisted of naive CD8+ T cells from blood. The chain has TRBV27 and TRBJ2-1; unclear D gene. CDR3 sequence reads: CASSQPSSYNEQFF. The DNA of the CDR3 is TGTGCCAGCAGTCAGCCTAGCTCCTACAATGAGCAGTTCTTC.